This passage covers 9 T cell receptor beta chains from one sample sequenced in a study of cytotoxic CD8 clonotypes in ibrutinib-treated CLL. The assay was immunoSEQ multiplex PCR, and TCRdb's table has in-frame clones only and misses some. Here the sample spans 200,000 to 250,000 clones, about four fifths being singletons. The sample in question was PBMCs, obtained after 12 months of ibrutinib treatment. These receptors all stem from a human donor with chronic lymphocytic leukemia.

This clone appeared once. CDR3 protein: CASSPRGGQGSYEQYF. The DNA of the CDR3 is TGTGCCAGCAGTCCCCGGGGAGGACAGGGCTCCTACGAGCAGTACTTC. This rearrangement joins TRBV6-6 to TRBJ2-7; 8 bases align to TRBD1. Germline V CDR1 and CDR2: MNHNY, SVGAGI (reference sequence). The J segment lost 0 bases and the V segment lost 5 bases, leaving 9 bases of the junction unmatched. The CDR3 is made up of 16 amino acids.

The chain employs TRBV28 and TRBJ2-7; D is perhaps TRBD2 (6 bases). Between the trimmed V and J ends, which lost 7 bases and 4 bases, there was a span of 20 bases. In germline, CDR1 is MDHEN, CDR2 SYDVKM. The CDR3 runs 15 residues. CDR3 sequence reads: CASNPPGTLWYEQYF. The CDR3 DNA reads as TGTGCCAGCAACCCCCCCGGGACTCTCTGGTACGAGCAGTACTTC.

The rearrangement joins TRBV6-4 to TRBJ2-2, with unresolved D. Germline-derived CDR1 and CDR2 are MRHNA and SNTAGT. The CDR3 loop spans 15 amino acids. V lost 3 bases and J 1 base, leaving 9 bases between the germline ends. The CDR3 DNA is TGTGCCAGCAGTGAGCAGACTGGGAACACCGGGGAGCTGTTTTTT. Its protein product is CASSEQTGNTGELFF.

The chain employs TRBV7-8 and TRBJ2-3; D uncertain. The CDR3 totals 15 residues. Germline V gene sequence: CDR1 SGHVS, CDR2 FQNEAQ. Trimming stripped 5 bases from V and 2 bases from J, with 14 bases between. Here the CDR3 reads CASSPGPLHTDTQYF. The CDR3 DNA reads as TGTGCCAGCAGCCCGGGTCCCCTCCACACAGATACGCAGTATTTT. Together with reference TRBV7-8 and TRBJ2-3, the CDR3 gives the full variable domain: GAGVSQSPRYKVAKRGQDVALRCDPISGHVSLFWYQQALGQGPEFLTYFQNEAQLDKSGLPSDRFFAERPEGSVSTLKIQRTQQEDSAVYLCASSPGPLHTDTQYFGPGTRLTVL.

The J gene is TRBJ2-1, the V gene TRBV2; 8 nucleotides line up with TRBD1. After removal of 4 bases from V and 6 bases from J, the junction contained 11 bases not matched to a gene. The CDR3 is made up of 16 amino acids. The V gene's germline CDR1 is SNHLY and CDR2 FYNNEI. The CDR3 spells CASSGQGAWGSNEQFF. CDR3 DNA sequence: TGTGCCAGCAGTGGGCAGGGGGCGTGGGGATCCAATGAGCAGTTCTTC.

The rearrangement joins TRBV29-1 to TRBJ2-2; the D gene is possibly TRBD2 (6 bases). V shed 3 bases and J shed 3 bases, with 8 bases lying between them. The CDR3 length is 13 residues. Germline values: CDR1 SQVTM, CDR2 ANQGSEA. The CDR3 nucleotides read TGCAGCGTTGACAGGGAGGACACCGGGGAGCTGTTTTTT. Its translation is CSVDREDTGELFF.

CDR3 nucleotide sequence: TGTGCCAGCAGCAAAGAAGGGCAGCCATGGAATTCACCCCTCCACTTT. Translation: CASSKEGQPWNSPLHF. This sequence joins TRBV21-1 and TRBJ1-6. TRBV21-1 is termed a pseudogene. The CDR3 totals 16 residues.

A few counts support this clone. This chain uses TRBV11-1 with TRBJ1-6; D might be TRBD1 (5 bases). V dropped 3 bases and J dropped 10 bases, with 19 bases sitting between them. CDR3 length: 16 amino acids. Germline assignment: CDR1 SGHAT and CDR2 FQDESV (reference sequence). The DNA of the CDR3 is TGTGCCAGCAGCTTCGTATCGGCAGGGAGGGAGTCACCCCTCCACTTT. The encoded protein is CASSFVSAGRESPLHF.

This clone appeared a single time. V usage is TRBV5-1 and J usage is TRBJ2-1; TRBD2 might be the D (5 bases). V lost 1 base, J lost 3 bases, and 20 bases lay in between. The CDR3 length is 18 residues. Germline assignment: CDR1 SGHRS and CDR2 YFSETQ. DNA for the CDR3: TGCGCCAGCAGCTTGCGAAGTTTGGCGCTAGCCGTCTACAATGAGCAGTTCTTC. It is translated as CASSLRSLALAVYNEQFF.